This TCR beta chain was profiled in a study of T cell repertoires in cytomegalovirus infection. Study summary: Used in the study were CMV epitopes, some recently identified and HLA-C-restricted, others well-studied and HLA-B-restricted. Based on public TCR beta signatures, there were indications of CMV infection and of a matching HLA type.

TCRdb reanalysed the reads using MiXCR and keeps one entry per CDR3 protein. The sample lists roughly 100,000 distinct CDR3 sequences, under 55% occurring once. Germline V gene lookup returns CDR1 SQVTM and CDR2 ANQGSEA. The CDR3 length is 11 residues. The V gene end was trimmed by 8 bases and the J gene end by 9 bases; junction bases not matched to a gene: 6. Study-wide points: Ex vivo, HLA-C-restricted CMV-specific TCR beta clonotypes prevailed over the rest of the response.

In this sample, this clonotype turned up a few times. Its matching antigen is unknown. The source was CD8+ T cells from cultured PBMCs, collected from culture after CMV antigen stimulation. V is TRBV29-1 and J is TRBJ2-1; 8 bases line up with TRBD1. This clonotype originated in a human donor in good health (CMV status not recorded). Some clones in this sample may be carry-over from other donors' samples. The CDR3 loop reads CSIPDRGEQFF. CDR3 nucleotides: TGCAGCATTCCTGACAGGGGTGAGCAGTTCTTC.